The T cell receptor (beta chain) described here comes from a study of blood T cell repertoires in COVID-19. For the study at large: The samples span acute and convalescent COVID-19 from the United States, Italy and Spain. Sample material is recorded as cDNA or gDNA derived from T cells, B-cell-depleted T cells, or PBMCs.

Per the germline V gene, CDR1 is DFQATT and CDR2 is SNEGSKA (reference sequence). CDR3 size: 15 residues. The V segment lost 3 bases and the J segment 1 base; nucleotides outside the gene matches: 8. In the authors' methods: Estimates of nucleated cell counts were drawn from the amplification of reference gene primers. Profiling relied on immunoSEQ multiplex PCR, and the TCRdb table lists in-frame clones only, not all of them. V, J and clone size derive from that table, while D and trimming were established from the DNA sequence. This table has approximately 100,000 clones, approximately 92% appearing once.

This receptor was identified in a woman older than 75 with acute or convalescent COVID-19. This chain connects TRBV20-1 to TRBJ2-7; 8 positions match TRBD2. Input material: peripheral blood. In DNA form, the CDR3 reads TGCAGTGCTAGTAGAGGGACTAGTAGTTCCTACGAGCAGTACTTC. Translation gives CSASRGTSSSYEQYF.